This entry features one T cell receptor beta chain sequence. Its target is not known. The germline V gene has CDR1 SNHLY and CDR2 FYNNEI. The CDR3 consists of 13 residues. The V gene lost 7 bases and the J gene lost 0 bases, with 9 bases spanning the gap. The sample originates from a study of cytomegalovirus exposure and HLA in healthy donors. Study-level points and caveats: V- and J-gene trimming in TCR beta was tied to a missense DCLRE1C variant by an analysis performed later. In a later analysis, at a false discovery rate of 0.05, roughly 17,000 TCR beta sequences matched HLA alleles.

In the PCR, 60 Vbeta and 13 Jbeta primers were used. TCRdb's table, derived via immunoSEQ multiplex PCR, lists solely in-frame clones and lacks some. The repertoire holds roughly 150,000 clones, with almost 80% as singletons. This rearrangement joins TRBV2 to TRBJ1-2; no clear D. The receptor comes from a male donor in good health and CMV-seronegative. Sequencing was done on a sample of PBMCs. DNA for the CDR3: TGTGCCAGCATCGGTGGAGCTAACTATGGCTACACCTTC. This sequence encodes CASIGGANYGYTF.